The present TCR beta chain was sequenced within a study of T cell responses to AZD1222 COVID-19 vaccine. Germline V gene lookup returns CDR1 LNHDA and CDR2 SQIVND (reference sequence). The CDR3 consists of 13 residues. V dropped 5 bases and J dropped 7 bases, with 12 bases sitting between them. Overall study findings and caveats: Only a handful of AZD1222 recipients, several in all, had baseline seropositivity. Reportedly, nearly half the spike-specific TCRs target unmutated variant regions. The span of vaccine-associated CD4 TCRs extended across spike, with dominance at 160-218 and 743-854.

Data came from immunoSEQ multiplex PCR; TCRdb stores just in-frame clones and leaves some out. The sample comprises about 49,000 clones, around 80% of which are singletons, and over 6.5% rests with the top ten. As for this clone: The target antigen is unknown.

The sequence came from an adult in good health. The chain recombines TRBV19 with TRBJ1-5, with a weak D call TRBD1 (5 bases). The material sequenced was peripheral blood, taken on day 0 of AZD1222 vaccination. The chain's CDR3 is CASSPQGRQPQHF. The CDR3 coding sequence is TGTGCCAGTAGTCCTCAGGGCCGACAGCCCCAGCATTTT.